The source of this TCR beta chain is a study of cytomegalovirus exposure and HLA in healthy donors. Overall study results and limits: Rare TCR sequences predominated, though certain public TCRs were found in many donors.

As concerns this clone: The antigen remains unidentified.

With 2 bases clipped from V and 4 bases from J, the junction kept 5 bases outside the gene matches. CDR3 size: 14 residues. Germline V lookup: CDR1 SGHNT, CDR2 YYREEE (reference sequence). Both 60 Vbeta primers and 13 Jbeta primers went into the PCR. The protocol was immunoSEQ multiplex PCR, while the TCRdb copy is restricted to in-frame clones and leaves out a portion. Of roughly 130,000 clones in the sample, around 80% were seen once. The sequence came from a man aged 50 to 60 in good health and CMV-seronegative. The chain combines TRBV5-4 with TRBJ2-5; 7 positions agree with TRBD1. Input material: PBMCs. This CDR3 is CASSLDRDGETQYF. CDR3 coding DNA: TGTGCCAGCAGCTTAGACAGGGACGGAGAGACCCAGTACTTC.